One T cell receptor (beta chain) is described in this entry. Authors' processing steps: Nucleated cell counts were estimated from reference gene primer amplification. Repertoires were generated with immunoSEQ multiplex PCR, while TCRdb's copy carries only in-frame clones and drops some. V, J and clone size derive from that table, while D and trimming were established from the DNA sequence. The table includes under 200,000 clones, 84% detected once. This sample is drawn from a study of blood T cell repertoires in COVID-19. Study as a whole: The samples span acute and convalescent COVID-19 from the United States, Italy and Spain. Sources were T cells, B-cell-depleted T cells, or PBMCs; the material itself was cDNA or gDNA.

CDR1 and CDR2 (germline): MNHNY, SVGAGI (reference sequence). CDR3 size: 17 residues. Trimming cost V 6 bases and J 7 bases; bases outside gene matches: 14. This TCR came from a man between 18 and 29 years old with active or convalescent COVID-19. The chain is built from TRBV6-6 and TRBJ1-6; TRBD1 matches at 8 bases. Sequenced: peripheral blood. The CDR3 DNA is TGTGCCAGCAGCCGATCTGGGACAGGAGGGACCAATTCACCCCTCCACTTT. Translated, it gives CASSRSGTGGTNSPLHF.